The present T cell receptor (beta chain) was sequenced within a study of T cell responses to AZD1222 COVID-19 vaccine. General study points: In a largely white British group with more females than males, clonal diversity was possibly underestimated.

With 2 bases removed from V and 4 bases from J, the gap between germline ends came to 14 bases. In germline, CDR1 is MDHEN, CDR2 SYDVKM. The length of the CDR3 is 15 residues. Method: immunoSEQ multiplex PCR; TCRdb's copy keeps in-frame clones and lacks some. The sample holds about 160,000 clones, roughly 90% seen once. On this clone: The antigen remains undetermined.

The chain couples TRBV28 to TRBJ1-2; D gene ambiguous. The specimen was peripheral blood, collected on day 0 of AZD1222 vaccination. The sequence was obtained from an adult in good health. CDR3 nucleotide sequence: TGTGCCAGCAGTTTAACTCGGACCGGTGGCTATGGCTACACCTTC. Translation: CASSLTRTGGYGYTF.